This T cell receptor (beta chain) comes out of a study of T cells after yellow fever vaccination. TCR cDNA was made by 5'RACE template switching, adding a universal primer site and UMIs. One entry per CDR3 protein, called by TCRdb with MiXCR from the 5' RACE reads. This table has 450,000 to 550,000 distinct CDR3 sequences, about a fifth appearing once. This clonotype was detected a few times. Germline V CDR1 and CDR2: LNHDA, SQIVND (reference sequence). The CDR3 loop spans 19 amino acids. V was cut by 4 bases and J by 2 bases, with 25 bases left in between. The V call is TRBV19, the J call TRBJ2-3; possible D gene TRBD2, 5 bases. This sequence originates from a man between 18 and 29 years old who received the YFV17D yellow fever vaccine. The sample here was PBMCs, taken approximately 22 days after the first yellow fever vaccination. The CDR3 DNA follows: TGTGCCAGTAGTACACCCCAGCGGATAGCCTCTAGGGTCACAGATACGCAGTATTTT. Amino acid sequence: CASSTPQRIASRVTDTQYF.